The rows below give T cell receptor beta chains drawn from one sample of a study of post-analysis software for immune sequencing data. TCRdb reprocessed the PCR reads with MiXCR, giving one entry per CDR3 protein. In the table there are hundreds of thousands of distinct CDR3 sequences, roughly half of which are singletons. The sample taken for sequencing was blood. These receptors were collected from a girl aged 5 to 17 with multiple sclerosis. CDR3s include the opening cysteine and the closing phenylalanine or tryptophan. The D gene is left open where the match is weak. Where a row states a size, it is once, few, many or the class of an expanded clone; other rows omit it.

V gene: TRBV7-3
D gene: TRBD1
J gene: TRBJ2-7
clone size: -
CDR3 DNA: TGTGCCAGCAGCCAGGACAGGGGGCACTCCTACGAGCAGTACTTC
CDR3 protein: CASSQDRGHSYEQYF

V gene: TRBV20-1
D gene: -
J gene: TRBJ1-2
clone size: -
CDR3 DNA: TGCAGTGCTAGCCGGGGGCCGATACTGGGGAACTATGGCTACACCTTC
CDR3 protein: CSASRGPILGNYGYTF

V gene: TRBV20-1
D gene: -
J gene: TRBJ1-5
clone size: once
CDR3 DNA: TGCAGTGCTAGAGATGCGGCCAGCTATAGCAATCAGCCCCAGCATTTT
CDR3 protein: CSARDAASYSNQPQHF

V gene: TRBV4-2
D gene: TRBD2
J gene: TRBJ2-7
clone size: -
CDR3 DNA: TGTGCCAGCAGCCAAGATTCCAGCGGGAGGGCCAGCGGCCACGAGCAGTACTTC
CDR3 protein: CASSQDSSGRASGHEQYF

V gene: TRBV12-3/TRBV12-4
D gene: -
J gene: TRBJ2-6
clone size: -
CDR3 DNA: TGTGCCAGCACCCTTCTCTCTGGGGCCAACGTCCTGACTTTC
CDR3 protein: CASTLLSGANVLTF

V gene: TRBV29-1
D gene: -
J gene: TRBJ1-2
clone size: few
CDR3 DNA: TGCAGCGTTATTCAGGGTGGGAACTATGGCTACACCTTC
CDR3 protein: CSVIQGGNYGYTF

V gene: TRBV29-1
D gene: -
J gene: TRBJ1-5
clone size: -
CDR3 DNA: TGCAGCGTTGCCGGGACATCGGACTCTCAGCCCCAGCATTTT
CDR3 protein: CSVAGTSDSQPQHF

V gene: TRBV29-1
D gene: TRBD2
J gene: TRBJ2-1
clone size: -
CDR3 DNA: TGCAGCGTTGAAGATTCGGCTAGCGGGGTCGATGAGCAGTTCTTC
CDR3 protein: CSVEDSASGVDEQFF

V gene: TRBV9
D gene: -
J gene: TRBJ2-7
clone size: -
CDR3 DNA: TGTGCCAGCAGCGTAGAGGGGGGCGTCTCCTACGAGCAGTACTTC
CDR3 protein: CASSVEGGVSYEQYF

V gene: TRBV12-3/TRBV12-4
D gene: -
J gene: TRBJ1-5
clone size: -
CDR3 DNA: TGTGCCAGCAGTCTCTACAATCAGCCCCAGCATTTT
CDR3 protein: CASSLYNQPQHF

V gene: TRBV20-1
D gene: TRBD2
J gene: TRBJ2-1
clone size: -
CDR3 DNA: TGCAGTGCCGATAGGATGACTAGCGGGAGGGCGAATGAGCAGTTCTTC
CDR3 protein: CSADRMTSGRANEQFF

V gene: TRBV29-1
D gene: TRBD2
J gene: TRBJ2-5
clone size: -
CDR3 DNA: TGCAGCGTTGGGGGGCTAGCGGGAGAGTCCCAGTACTTC
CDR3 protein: CSVGGLAGESQYF

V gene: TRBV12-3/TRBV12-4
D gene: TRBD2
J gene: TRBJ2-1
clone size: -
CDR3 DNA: TGTGCCAGCAGACCAACTGGGACTAGCGGGGGGGGTGAGCAGTTCTTC
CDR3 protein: CASRPTGTSGGGEQFF

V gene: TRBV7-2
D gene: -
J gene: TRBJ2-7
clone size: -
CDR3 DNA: TGTGCCAGCAGCTCAAGGGGAGAATTTTACGAGCAGTACTTC
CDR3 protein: CASSSRGEFYEQYF

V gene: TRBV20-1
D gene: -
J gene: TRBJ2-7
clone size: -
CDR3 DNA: TGCAGTGCTCATCCCCCCGGGACGATCTACGAGCAGTACTTC
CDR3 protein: CSAHPPGTIYEQYF

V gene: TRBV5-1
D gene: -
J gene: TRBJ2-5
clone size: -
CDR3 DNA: TGCGCCAGCAGCTTGGCCGGGGCCGTCGAGACCCAGTACTTC
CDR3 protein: CASSLAGAVETQYF

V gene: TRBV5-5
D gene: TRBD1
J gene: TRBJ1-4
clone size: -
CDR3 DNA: TGTGCCAGCAGCACGATGGGACAGTCTAATGAAAAACTGTTTTTT
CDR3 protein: CASSTMGQSNEKLFF